Given below is one T cell receptor (beta chain) in context. This sample is drawn from a study of T cells in Graves' hyperthyroidism and ophthalmopathy. Researchers barred patients who had uncontrolled infection, other autoimmune disease, pregnancy or lactation. Regions amplified from RNA transcripts were the TCR beta CDR3 regions. A set of HTBI primers served as the primers for a first-round RT-PCR of the TCR CDR3. TCRdb re-called the multiplex PCR reads through MiXCR, storing one row per CDR3 protein. The sample yields roughly 500,000 distinct CDR3 sequences, around 24% seen once. This CDR3 has 14 amino acids. Unmatched junction bases numbered 5, after V lost 6 bases and J lost 3 bases. CDR1 and CDR2 from the germline V gene are MNHNS and SASEGT.

The sample consisted of blood. The J gene is TRBJ1-5, the V gene TRBV6-1; 7 positions agree with TRBD1. This clonotype originated in a woman younger than 45 with Graves' ophthalmopathy. The CDR3 sequence is CASSPTGDNQPQHF. CDR3 bases: TGTGCCAGCAGCCCTACAGGGGACAATCAGCCCCAGCATTTT.